The entry below describes one T cell receptor (beta chain). The source of the sample is a study of blood T cell repertoires in COVID-19. Overall study: From the United States, Italy and Spain came samples of acute and convalescent COVID-19.

Germline-derived CDR1 and CDR2 are SGHDT and YYEEEE. V lost 2 bases to trimming and J lost 5 bases, with 17 bases between them. There are 17 residues in the CDR3. In the original processing: Using reference gene primer amplification, nucleated cell counts were estimated. Profiling relied on immunoSEQ multiplex PCR, and the TCRdb table lists in-frame clones only, not all of them. Clonal size and the V and J genes are those of that table, whereas D and trimming came from the DNA. The table lists 200,000 or so clones, under 90% of them singletons. Sequencing was performed on peripheral blood. V and J are TRBV5-6 and TRBJ2-6; perhaps TRBD2 as D (6 bases). The clonotype was recovered from a human donor in a cohort sampled during active COVID-19. This CDR3 reads CASSFLEGTLRANVLTF. DNA for the CDR3: TGTGCCAGCAGCTTTCTGGAGGGAACTTTAAGGGCCAACGTCCTGACTTTC.